One and the same sample provided the 23 T cell receptor beta chains below, sequenced in a study of T cells in women clearing cervical HPV infection. The repertoire was sequenced with immunoSEQ multiplex PCR; TCRdb's copy has only in-frame clones and lacks some. In all, the sample yields 20,000 to 25,000 clones. Material for sequencing was blood buffy coat. The receptor source for this set is a woman between 18 and 69 years old with a cervical HPV16 infection that either progressed to CIN3+ or cleared (not recorded which).

Remarks on this clone: The read gets to within 3 residues of the CDR3 end, and the germline J gene fills in the rest. The V and J genes are TRBV28 and TRBJ1-2, with D perhaps matching TRBD1 (5 bases). The germline V and J ends were trimmed by 6 bases and 4 bases, with 9 bases remaining between them. Germline V gene lookup returns CDR1 MDHEN and CDR2 SYDVKM. This CDR3 has 12 residues. Partial CDR3 DNA: TGTGCCAGCAGGCGACAGACCTATGGC. Amino acids: CASRRQTYG. The full CDR3 is CASRRQTYGYTF.

With respect to this clone: The read is 3 residues too short to cover the CDR3 end, so that end is filled in from the germline J gene. The J gene is TRBJ2-7, the V gene TRBV5-5; 8 nucleotides agree with TRBD2. Germline V gives CDR1 SGHKS, CDR2 YYEKEE (reference sequence). With V trimmed by 5 bases and J by 2 bases, 3 bases remained unmatched. The CDR3 is made up of 13 amino acids. The sequenced CDR3 bases are TGTGCCAGCAGGAAGACTAGCGCCTACGAG. Protein: CASRKTSAYE. The whole CDR3 protein reads CASRKTSAYEQYF.

Worth noting for this clone: The read ends 3 residues early relative to the CDR3; the germline J gene fills the gap. The chain uses TRBV30 and TRBJ2-6; a possible D gene is TRBD1 (6 bases). V dropped 1 base and J dropped 3 bases, with 10 bases sitting between them. This CDR3 comprises 15 residues. CDR1 is GTSNPN, CDR2 SVGIG, per germline (reference sequence). The CDR3 sequence is CAWSGRGSGANVLTF. The DNA read from the CDR3 is TGTGCCTGGAGTGGCAGGGGAAGTGGGGCCAACGTC.

In the case of this clone: The read terminates 3 residues ahead of where the CDR3 ends, so the germline J gene completes it. The chain uses TRBV28 and TRBJ1-5, with D tentatively TRBD1 (6 bases). CDR1 is MDHEN and CDR2 is SYDVKM in the germline V gene. With 8 bases removed from V and 2 bases from J, the gap between germline ends came to 16 bases. The CDR3 has 15 amino acids. The CDR3 reads CASCSQGSGNQPQHF. CDR3 DNA, as far as it was read: TGTGCCAGCTGTAGTCAGGGGTCTGGCAATCAGCCC. Drawing the rest from reference TRBV28 and TRBJ1-5, the complete variable domain is DVKVTQSSRYLVKRTGEKVFLECVQDMDHENMFWYRQDPGLGLRLIYFSYDVKMKEKGDIPEGYSVSREKKERFSLILESASTNQTSMYLCASCSQGSGNQPQHFGDGTRLSIL.

A remark on this clone: The sequence runs out 3 residues before the end of the CDR3; the remainder is reconstructed from the germline J gene. The genes are TRBV20-1 and TRBJ2-2, with 11 bases matching TRBD2. Per germline, CDR1 DFQATT and CDR2 SNEGSKA (reference sequence). This CDR3 comprises 16 residues. J lost 6 bases, V lost 3 bases, and 9 bases had no gene match. CDR3 bases read: TGCAGTGCTAGGACTAGCGGGACGGCCGATCCCGGGGAG. Amino acid sequence: CSARTSGTADPGE. The whole CDR3 sequence is CSARTSGTADPGELFF.

Concerning this clone: The read gets to within 3 residues of the CDR3 end, and the germline J gene fills in the rest. V gene TRBV29-1 combines with J gene TRBJ2-7, with unresolved D. This CDR3 has 11 amino acids. V was clipped by 3 bases and J by 3 bases, with 6 bases between them. Germline V CDR1 and CDR2: SQVTM, ANQGSEA. CDR3 DNA (partial): TGCAGCGTTGAGGCAGACTACGAG. Translated, it gives CSVEADYE. The whole CDR3 is CSVEADYEQYF.

Comments on this clone: From the germline J gene comes the end of the CDR3, since the read stops 3 residues before it. The chain is built from TRBV20-1 and TRBJ2-7; tentative D call: TRBD2 (6 bases). The V end lost 0 bases, the J end lost 6 bases, and 9 bases lay between the germline ends. The CDR3 length is 12 residues. The germline V gene encodes CDR1 DFQATT and CDR2 SNEGSKA (reference sequence). Incomplete CDR3 DNA: TGCAGTGCTAGAGATGTGGGGGGCGAG. It encodes CSARDVGGE. The entire CDR3 is CSARDVGGEQYF.

CDR3 DNA, as far as it was read: TGCAGTGCCACCGGGACAGATGAAAAA. Translation: CSATGTDEK. The entire CDR3 reads CSATGTDEKLFF. The rearrangement joins TRBV20-1 to TRBJ1-4, with 7 nucleotides matching TRBD1. The read is 3 residues too short to cover the CDR3 end, so that end is filled in from the germline J gene. This CDR3 has 12 amino acids. J gave up 6 bases and V 6 bases, and 4 bases lay outside the gene matches. Germline V gene sequence: CDR1 DFQATT, CDR2 SNEGSKA (reference sequence).

As regards this clone: The CDR3 is cut off 3 residues early in the read; its end comes from the germline J gene. The genes are TRBV13 and TRBJ2-7, with 13 nucleotides matching TRBD2. Trimming cost V 5 bases and J 6 bases; bases outside gene matches: 16. This CDR3 contains 18 residues. Germline V lookup: CDR1 PRHDT, CDR2 FYEKMQ (reference sequence). CDR3 bases read: TGTGCCAGCAGCCTGGGACTAGCGGGGCCCCCTAGTTCTCCCGAG. Amino acids: CASSLGLAGPPSSPE. The CDR3 in its entirety is CASSLGLAGPPSSPEQYF.

In regard to this clone: The CDR3 end is not reached by the read, which stops 3 residues before it; the germline J gene fills it in. The genes are TRBV2 and TRBJ2-2; 8 bases map to TRBD1. After removal of 10 bases from V and 5 bases from J, the junction contained 6 bases not matched to a gene. Germline values: CDR1 SNHLY, CDR2 FYNNEI. The length of the CDR3 is 13 residues. The CDR3 DNA, read in part, is TGTGCCACCACCGGACAGGGAACCGGGGAG. This codes for CATTGQGTGE. The CDR3 in full is CATTGQGTGELFF. Looking up the rest from reference TRBV2 and TRBJ2-2 gives the full variable domain: EPEVTQTPSHQVTQMGQEVILRCVPISNHLYFYWYRQILGQKVEFLVSFYNNEISEKSEIFDDQFSVERPDGSNFTLKIRSTKLEDSAMYFCATTGQGTGELFFGEGSRLTVL.

About this clone itself: From the germline J gene comes the end of the CDR3, since the read stops 3 residues before it. The chain uses TRBV19 and TRBJ1-5, with 9 bases identical to TRBD1. V lost 4 bases and J lost 4; bases outside the gene matches: 8. The CDR3 sequence is 16 residues long. Germline V lookup: CDR1 LNHDA, CDR2 SQIVND (reference sequence). The CDR3 region is CASSTDPGTGNQPQHF. The covered CDR3 bases are TGTGCCAGTAGTACCGACCCCGGGACAGGGAATCAGCCC.

Worth noting for this clone: The CDR3 end falls 3 residues outside the read, so it is completed with the germline J gene. The gene calls are TRBV7-9 and TRBJ1-1; the D gene is possibly TRBD1 (6 bases). This CDR3 has 15 residues. Germline CDR1 and CDR2: SEHNR and FQNEAQ (reference sequence). The ends were cut back, 3 bases at V and 4 bases at J, with 15 bases in the middle. Incomplete CDR3 DNA: TGTGCCAGCAGCTTGTTCACAGGGAATCCCACTGAA. It is translated as CASSLFTGNPTE. The whole CDR3 is CASSLFTGNPTEAFF.

CDR3 DNA, as far as it was read: TGTGCCAGCAGCTTAGTGACAGGCAGTATTGAAAAA. Protein product: CASSLVTGSIEK. The CDR3 in its entirety is CASSLVTGSIEKLFF. The genes are TRBV7-9 and TRBJ1-4, with D perhaps matching TRBD1 (6 bases). The observed sequence ends 3 residues before the CDR3 terminus, with the missing tail filled in from the germline J gene. Trimming took off 1 base at V and 7 bases at J, with 13 bases between the two ends. This CDR3 is 15 amino acids long. Germline V CDR1 and CDR2: SEHNR, FQNEAQ (reference sequence).

Details on this clone: One junction end does not reproduce the germline sequence, and a read error may be involved. The part of the CDR3 DNA that was read is TGTGCCAGCAGTGAAAATCTGCCC. Translating gives CASSENLP. The whole CDR3 reads CASSENLPQHF. The rearrangement joins TRBV6-1 to TRBJ1-5; D not certain. The read ends 3 residues before the CDR3 terminus; that terminus is restored from the germline J gene. The CDR3 contains 11 residues. Germline-derived CDR1 and CDR2 are MNHNS and SASEGT.

As concerns this clone: Coverage ceases 3 residues before the CDR3 finishes, and the germline J gene fills in the end. The rearrangement uses TRBV5-4 and TRBJ1-2, with 8 bases that match TRBD1. Losses at the gene ends were 2 bases for V and 7 bases for J; bases not matched to a gene: 4. CDR1 is SGHNT, CDR2 YYREEE, per germline (reference sequence). This CDR3 spans 13 amino acids. The CDR3 DNA, read in part, is TGTGCCAGCAGCTTATGGACAGGGCTTGGC. This encodes CASSLWTGLG. The whole CDR3 region reads CASSLWTGLGYTF. Using reference TRBV5-4 and TRBJ1-2 for the parts outside the CDR3, the full variable domain is ETGVTQSPTHLIKTRGQQVTLRCSSQSGHNTVSWYQQALGQGPQFIFQYYREEENGRGNFPPRFSGLQFPNYSSELNVNALELDDSALYLCASSLWTGLGYTFGSGTRLTVV.

A remark on this clone: The sequence runs out 3 residues before the end of the CDR3; the remainder is reconstructed from the germline J gene. V is TRBV6-1 and J is TRBJ2-7; D ambiguous. The CDR3 has 14 amino acids. V lost 2 bases and J lost 0, with 8 bases in between. The germline gives CDR1 MNHNS, CDR2 SASEGT. The sequenced CDR3 bases are TGTGCCAGCAGTGAATCCTACGACTCCTACGAG. As protein: CASSESYDSYE. From start to end, the CDR3 is CASSESYDSYEQYF.

With regard to this clone: Sequencing ends 3 residues short of the CDR3 end; the germline J gene provides the rest. The chain has TRBV30 and TRBJ2-7; D ambiguous. CDR3 size: 13 residues. The germline gives CDR1 GTSNPN, CDR2 SVGIG (reference sequence). The V and J ends lost 3 bases and 3 bases respectively, with 12 bases between them. CDR3 sequence reads: CAWRAEELYEQYF. The DNA read from the CDR3 is TGTGCCTGGAGGGCGGAAGAACTCTACGAG.

A note on this clone: The observed sequence ends 3 residues before the CDR3 terminus, with the missing tail filled in from the germline J gene. V is TRBV28 and J is TRBJ1-2, with 9 bases identical to TRBD1. From germline, CDR1 is MDHEN and CDR2 SYDVKM. CDR3 length: 15 residues. The trim removed 6 bases at V and 4 bases at J, leaving 9 bases unmatched. The part of the CDR3 DNA that was read is TGTGCCAGCAGCCCCGGACAGGGGAAGGCCTATGGC. Translation: CASSPGQGKAYG. The whole CDR3 region reads CASSPGQGKAYGYTF.

Notes on this clone: The read ends 3 residues early relative to the CDR3; the germline J gene fills the gap. This chain joins TRBV2 and TRBJ1-1; 8 bases line up with TRBD1. This CDR3 region has 14 residues. The V segment lost 7 bases and the J segment 7 bases; nucleotides outside the gene matches: 11. Germline-derived CDR1 and CDR2 are SNHLY and FYNNEI. The CDR3 sequence: CASIPQGAVNEAFF. The DNA read from the CDR3 is TGTGCCAGCATCCCCCAGGGGGCAGTTAATGAA.

Points on this clone: Sequencing ends 3 residues short of the CDR3 end; the germline J gene provides the rest. The genes are TRBV19 and TRBJ1-5, with 9 nucleotides matching TRBD1. With V trimmed by 5 bases and J by 7 bases, 6 bases remained unmatched. Per the germline V gene, CDR1 is LNHDA and CDR2 is SQIVND (reference sequence). The CDR3 has 14 amino acids. The CDR3 sequence is CASSFGTGWQPQHF. CDR3 DNA, as far as it was read: TGTGCCAGTAGTTTCGGGACAGGGTGGCAGCCC.

In regard to this clone: Other DNA sequences in this specimen translate into the identical CDR3. The sequenced part of the CDR3 DNA is TGTGCCAGCAGCGCGGACAGAAACAATGAG. The encoded protein is CASSADRNNE. The entire CDR3 reads CASSADRNNEQFF. The chain uses TRBV11-2 and TRBJ2-1; tentatively, D is TRBD1 (6 bases). The read gets to within 3 residues of the CDR3 end, and the germline J gene fills in the rest. In germline, CDR1 is SGHAT, CDR2 FQNNGV. This CDR3 spans 13 amino acids. The V end lost 5 bases, the J end lost 5 bases, and 10 bases lay between the germline ends.

Worth noting for this clone: The read ends 3 residues shy of where the CDR3 ends; the end is completed using the germline J gene. The chain is built from TRBV10-3 and TRBJ1-2, with D possibly being TRBD1 (5 bases). Trimming left V 2 bases short and J 6 bases short, with 19 bases between. CDR3 length: 16 residues. Germline V gene data show CDR1 as ENHRY and CDR2 as SYGVKD. CDR3 bases read: TGTGCCATCAGTGAGCTCAGGACACGGAATAATAATGGC. As protein: CAISELRTRNNNG. The full CDR3 is CAISELRTRNNNGYTF.

As regards this clone: From the germline J gene comes the end of the CDR3, since the read stops 3 residues before it. J is TRBJ2-3 and V is TRBV14; TRBD1 aligns across 7 bases. The V gene end was trimmed by 4 bases and the J gene end by 1 base; junction bases not matched to a gene: 5. Germline CDR1 and CDR2: SGHDN and FVKESK. The CDR3 has 15 amino acids. CDR3 amino acids: CASSLYGQGTDTQYF. CDR3 bases read: TGTGCCAGCAGCCTTTATGGACAGGGCACAGATACG.